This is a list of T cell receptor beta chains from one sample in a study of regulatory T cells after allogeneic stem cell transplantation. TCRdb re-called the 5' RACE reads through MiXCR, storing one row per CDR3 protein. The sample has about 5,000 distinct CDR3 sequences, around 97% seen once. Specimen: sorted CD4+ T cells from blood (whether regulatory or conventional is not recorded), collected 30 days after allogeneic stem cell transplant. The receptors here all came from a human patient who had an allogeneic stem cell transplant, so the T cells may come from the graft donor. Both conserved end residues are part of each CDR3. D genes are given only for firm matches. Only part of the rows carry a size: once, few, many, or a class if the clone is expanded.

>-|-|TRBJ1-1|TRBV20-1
CSATPYPNNEAFF
TGCAGTGCTACTCCCTATCCCAACAATGAAGCGTTCTTC
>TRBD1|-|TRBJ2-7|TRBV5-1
CASSRPAGTGSDEQYF
TGCGCCAGCAGCCGACCCGCCGGGACAGGCTCCGACGAGCAGTACTTC
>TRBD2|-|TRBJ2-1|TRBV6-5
CASSRGGKNIQFF
TGTGCCAGCAGTCGGGGGGGCAAAAACATTCAGTTCTTC
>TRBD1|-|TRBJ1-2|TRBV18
CASASSDRGNGYTF
TGTGCCAGCGCCTCCTCGGACAGGGGGAACGGCTACACCTTC
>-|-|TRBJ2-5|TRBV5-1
CTINSTVLETQYF
TGCACCATCAACTCGACGGTTTTGGAGACCCAGTACTTC
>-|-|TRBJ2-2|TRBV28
CGSREGGKTEAQFF
TGTGGTAGCAGAGAGGGCGGGAAAACCGAGGCGCAGTTCTTT
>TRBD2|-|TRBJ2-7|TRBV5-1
CASSVLAGAMSEQYF
TGCGCCAGCAGCGTGCTAGCGGGAGCCATGTCCGAGCAGTACTTC
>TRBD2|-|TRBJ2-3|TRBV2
CASSPGTSGVGTEEQYF
TGTGCCAGCAGTCCCGGGACTAGCGGGGTAGGGACAGAGGAGCAGTATTTT
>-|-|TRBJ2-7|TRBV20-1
CCADGLARFNEQYF
TGCTGTGCTGACGGCCTTGCACGGTTCAACGAGCAGTACTTC
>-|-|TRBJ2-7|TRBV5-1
CASQPGSSENCDEQYF
TGCGCCAGTCAACCTGGGTCCAGCGAGAACTGCGACGAGCAGTACTTC
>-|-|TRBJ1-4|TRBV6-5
CASRRQGPNEKLFF
TGTGCCAGCAGAAGGCAGGGACCGAATGAAAAACTGTTTTTT
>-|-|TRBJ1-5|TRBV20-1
CRAGQGRRHPQHF
TGCAGGGCTGGCCAGGGGCGCCGGCATCCCCAGCATTTT
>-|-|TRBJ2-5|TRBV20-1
CGDTPASGDQEAQYF
TGCGGCGACACACCGGCGAGCGGCGACCAAGAGGCCCAGTACTTC
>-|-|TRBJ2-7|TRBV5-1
CVSSLLALSKYEQYF
TGCGTCAGCAGCTTGCTAGCGCTATCCAAGTATGAGCAGTACTTC
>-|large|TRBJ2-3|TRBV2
CASSGLSDTQYF
TGTGCCAGCAGTGGACTGTCGGATACGCAGTATTTT
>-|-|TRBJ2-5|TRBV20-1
CCARPTSIGQEAHFF
TGCTGTGCCAGACCTACTAGCATCGGCCAAGAGGCCCATTTCTTC
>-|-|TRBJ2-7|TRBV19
CGSSMGITCEQYF
TGTGGCAGTAGTATGGGTATCACCTGCGAGCAGTACTTC
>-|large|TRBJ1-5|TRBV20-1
CSARGPLSTGPQHF
TGCAGTGCTAGAGGTCCCCTCTCTACGGGGCCCCAGCATTTT
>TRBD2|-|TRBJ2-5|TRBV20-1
CSSTPTSGDQETQFF
TGCAGTTCCACACCGACTAGCGGCGACCAAGAGACCCAGTTTTTC
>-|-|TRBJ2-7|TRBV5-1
CASEPGSGGNYYEQYF
TGCGCCAGTGAACCTGGGAGTGGCGGAAACTACTACGAGCAGTACTTC
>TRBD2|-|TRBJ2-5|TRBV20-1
CTTRVGGGRENQYF
TGCACCACTAGGGTCGGGGGGGGTCGGGAGAACCAGTACTTC
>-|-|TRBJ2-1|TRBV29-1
CRVARGAGGSYNEQFF
TGTCGCGTGGCCCGCGGGGCAGGGGGCTCCTACAATGAGCAGTTCTTC
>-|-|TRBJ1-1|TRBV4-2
CASSKSAVGAGEAFF
TGTGCCAGCAGCAAATCAGCCGTTGGGGCCGGTGAAGCTTTCTTT
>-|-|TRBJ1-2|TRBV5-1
CASSFRGDTNEGYTF
TGCGCCAGCAGCTTTAGGGGGGACACGAATGAAGGCTACACCTTC
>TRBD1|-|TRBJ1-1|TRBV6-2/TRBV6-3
CASSLTGMNSEAFF
TGTGCCAGCAGTCTGACAGGGATGAACTCTGAAGCTTTCTTC
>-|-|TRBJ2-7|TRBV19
CASSRVVAYEQYF
TGTGCCAGTAGTAGGGTTGTCGCCTACGAGCAGTACTTC
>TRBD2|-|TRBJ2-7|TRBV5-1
CASSFRAGSMYDHYF
TGCGCCAGCAGCTTCCGAGCGGGATCCATGTACGACCACTACTTC
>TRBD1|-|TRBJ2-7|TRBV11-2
CASSLAPGGPYKQYF
TGTGCCAGCAGCTTAGCCCCAGGGGGTCCATACAAGCAGTACTTC
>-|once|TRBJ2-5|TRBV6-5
CASSPRDRPETQYF
TGCGCCAGCAGTCCGCGGGACCGGCCAGAGACGCAGTACTTC
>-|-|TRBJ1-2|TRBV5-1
CASSRQEGNHGDTF
TGCGCCAGCAGCAGACAGGAGGGGAACCATGGCGACACCTTC
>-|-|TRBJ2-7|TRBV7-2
CASSLAPGATYEQYF
TGTGCCAGCAGCCTAGCGCCAGGGGCTACCTACGAGCAGTACTTC
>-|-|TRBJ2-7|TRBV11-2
CASRLAPGAPCELYF
TGTGCCAGCAGATTAGCCCCAGGGGCTCCCTGCGAGCTGTACTTC
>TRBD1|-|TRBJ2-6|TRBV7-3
CGSKKQGTGANDLTF
TGTGGCAGTAAGAAGCAGGGGACAGGGGCCAACGACCTGACTTTC
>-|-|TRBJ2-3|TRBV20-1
CSARDAAGERDTQYF
TGCAGTGCTAGAGATGCAGCCGGAGAGAGAGATACGCAGTATTTT
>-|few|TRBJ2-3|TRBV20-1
CSASDPSGEGDTQYF
TGCAGTGCTAGTGACCCGTCGGGAGAGGGAGATACGCAGTATTTT
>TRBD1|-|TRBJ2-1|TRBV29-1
CSVPPRTGGSYDAHFF
TGCAGCGTGCCCCCCAGGACAGGGGGCTCTTACGATGCGCACTTCTTC
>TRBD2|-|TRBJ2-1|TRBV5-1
CASKPETSGTDDEQFF
TGCGCCAGTAAACCTGAGACTAGCGGGACAGACGACGAGCAGTTCTTC
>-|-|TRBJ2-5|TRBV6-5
CASSPCGGQETQYF
TGTGCCAGCAGCCCGTGCGGCGGACAAGAGACCCAGTACTTC
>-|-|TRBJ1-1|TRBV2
CASSFDRWDTDDFF
TGTGCCAGCAGTTTCGACAGGTGGGACACTGACGATTTCTTT
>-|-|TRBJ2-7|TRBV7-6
CASSGGGEDKQYF
TGTGCCAGCAGCGGGGGAGGAGAAGACAAGCAGTACTTC
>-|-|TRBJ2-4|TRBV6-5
CANSQRGKNIQYF
TGTGCCAACAGTCAGAGGGGCAAAAACATACAGTATTTC
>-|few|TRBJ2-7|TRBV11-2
CASSVAPGAPDEQYF
TGTGCCAGCAGCGTAGCCCCAGGGGCTCCCGACGAGCAGTACTTC
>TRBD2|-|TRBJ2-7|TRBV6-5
CASRALAGGPGEQYF
TGTGCCAGCAGGGCCCTGGCGGGAGGGCCGGGTGAGCAGTACTTC
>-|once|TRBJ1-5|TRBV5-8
CDSSVPSPRYQPQHF
TGTGACAGCAGCGTGCCCAGTCCCAGGTATCAGCCCCAGCATTTT
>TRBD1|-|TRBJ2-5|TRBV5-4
CASSLYGQGKKAQYF
TGTGCCAGCAGCCTCTATGGACAGGGGAAAAAGGCCCAGTACTTC
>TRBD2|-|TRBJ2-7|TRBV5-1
CSSQPGASGDYYEQYF
TGCTCCAGCCAACCTGGGGCCAGCGGGGACTACTACGAGCAGTACTTC
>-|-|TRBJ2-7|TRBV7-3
CASSPTGGGGYNEQYF
TGCGCCAGCAGCCCAACAGGAGGGGGAGGATACAACGAGCAGTACTTC
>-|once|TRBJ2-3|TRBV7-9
CASTPSWTAGYTDTQYF
TGTGCCAGCACCCCTAGCTGGACAGCCGGGTACACAGATACGCAGTATTTT
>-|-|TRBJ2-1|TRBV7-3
CASSLTGPYFNEQFF
TGTGCCAGCAGCTTAACAGGCCCCTATTTCAATGAGCAGTTCTTC
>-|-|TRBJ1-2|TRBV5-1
CACSCRVVADYAYHF
TGCGCTTGCAGCTGCAGGGTGGTCGCGGATTATGCCTACCATTTT
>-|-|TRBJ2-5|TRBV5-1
CASSLFEPRRFGIQETQYF
TGCGCCAGCAGCTTGTTTGAGCCGAGGAGGTTTGGCATTCAAGAGACCCAGTACTTC
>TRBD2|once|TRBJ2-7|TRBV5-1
CASHPGTNGTYYEQYF
TGCGCCAGTCACCCTGGGACTAACGGGACCTACTACGAGCAGTACTTC
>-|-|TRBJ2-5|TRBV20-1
CSARVGGPRENQYF
TGCAGTGCTAGGGTCGGGGGGCCGAGGGAGAACCAGTACTTC
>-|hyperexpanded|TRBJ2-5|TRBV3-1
CASSLGLQETQYF
TGTGCCAGCAGCTTGGGACTCCAAGAGACCCAGTACTTC
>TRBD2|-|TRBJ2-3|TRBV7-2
CASSLPSQAGSDKQYF
TGTGCCAGCAGCTTACCCTCCCAAGCGGGATCGGATAAGCAGTATTTT
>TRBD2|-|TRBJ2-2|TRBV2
CASSGARAGLVGELFF
TGTGCCAGCAGTGGCGCACGAGCGGGGTTGGTAGGTGAGCTGTTTTTT
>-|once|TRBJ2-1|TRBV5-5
CSSRLVARGPYNEQFF
TGTTCCAGCCGCTTGGTCGCGCGGGGCCCCTACAATGAGCAGTTCTTC